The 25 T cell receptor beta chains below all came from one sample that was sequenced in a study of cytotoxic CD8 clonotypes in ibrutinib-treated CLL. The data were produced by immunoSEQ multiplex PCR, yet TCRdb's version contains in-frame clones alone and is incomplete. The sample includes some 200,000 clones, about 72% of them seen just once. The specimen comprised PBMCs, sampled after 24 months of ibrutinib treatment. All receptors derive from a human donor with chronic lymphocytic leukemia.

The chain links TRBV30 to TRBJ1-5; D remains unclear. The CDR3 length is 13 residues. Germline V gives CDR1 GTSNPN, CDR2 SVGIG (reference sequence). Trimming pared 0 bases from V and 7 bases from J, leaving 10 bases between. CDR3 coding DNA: TGTGCCTGGAGTGTACAGTCAGAACAGCCCCAGCATTTT. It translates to CAWSVQSEQPQHF. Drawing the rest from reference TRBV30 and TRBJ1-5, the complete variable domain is SQTIHQWPATLVQPVGSPLSLECTVEGTSNPNLYWYRQAAGRGLQLLFYSVGIGQISSEVPQNLSASRPQDRQFILSSKKLLLSDSGFYLCAWSVQSEQPQHFGDGTRLSIL.

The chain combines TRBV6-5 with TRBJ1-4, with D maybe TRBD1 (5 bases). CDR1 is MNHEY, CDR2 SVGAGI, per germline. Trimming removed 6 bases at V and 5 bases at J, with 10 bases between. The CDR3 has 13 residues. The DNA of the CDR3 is TGTGCCAGCAGACCGGGGCCCAATGAAAAACTGTTTTTT. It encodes CASRPGPNEKLFF.

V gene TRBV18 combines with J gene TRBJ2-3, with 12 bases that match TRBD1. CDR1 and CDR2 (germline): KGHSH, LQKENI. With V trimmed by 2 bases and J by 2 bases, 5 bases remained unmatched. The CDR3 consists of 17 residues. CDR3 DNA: TGTGCCAGCTCACCAACCGGGACAGGGGGCTTCACAGATACGCAGTATTTT. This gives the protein CASSPTGTGGFTDTQYF.

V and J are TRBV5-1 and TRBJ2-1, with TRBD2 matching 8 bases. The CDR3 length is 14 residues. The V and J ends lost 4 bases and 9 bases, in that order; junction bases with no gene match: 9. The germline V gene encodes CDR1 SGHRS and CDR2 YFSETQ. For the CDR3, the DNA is TGCGCCAGCAGCCAAGGGACTAGGGTAGCTGAGCAGTTCTTC. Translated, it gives CASSQGTRVAEQFF. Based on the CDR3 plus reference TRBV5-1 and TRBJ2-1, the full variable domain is KAGVTQTPRYLIKTRGQQVTLSCSPISGHRSVSWYQQTPGQGLQFLFEYFSETQRNKGNFPGRFSGRQFSNSRSEMNVSTLELGDSALYLCASSQGTRVAEQFFGPGTRLTVL.

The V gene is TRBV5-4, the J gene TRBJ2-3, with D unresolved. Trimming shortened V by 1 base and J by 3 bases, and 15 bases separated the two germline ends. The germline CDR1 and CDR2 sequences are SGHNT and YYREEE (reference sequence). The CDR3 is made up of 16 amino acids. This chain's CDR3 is CASSLRAGLITDTQYF. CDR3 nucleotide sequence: TGTGCCAGCAGCTTGCGGGCAGGCCTTATTACAGATACGCAGTATTTT.

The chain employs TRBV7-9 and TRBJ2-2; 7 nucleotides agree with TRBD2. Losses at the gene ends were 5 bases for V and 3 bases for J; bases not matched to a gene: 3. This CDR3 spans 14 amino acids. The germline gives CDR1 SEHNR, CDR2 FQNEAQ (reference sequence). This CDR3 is CASSHLADTGELFF. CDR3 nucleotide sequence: TGTGCCAGCAGCCACCTAGCGGACACCGGGGAGCTGTTTTTT.

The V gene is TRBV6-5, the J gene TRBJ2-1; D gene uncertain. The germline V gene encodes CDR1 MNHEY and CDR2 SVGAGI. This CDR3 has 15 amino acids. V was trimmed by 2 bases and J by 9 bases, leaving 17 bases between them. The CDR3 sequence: CASSYAMKVSIEQFF. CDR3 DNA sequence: TGTGCCAGCAGTTACGCAATGAAAGTCTCGATTGAGCAGTTCTTC.

For the CDR3, the DNA is TGCAGCGCAGAACAGGCAATGGAGACCCAGTACTTC. This codes for CSAEQAMETQYF. The chain carries TRBV29-1 and TRBJ2-5; possible D gene TRBD1, 5 bases. With 7 bases removed from V and 5 bases from J, the gap between germline ends came to 14 bases. CDR1 and CDR2 (germline): SQVTM, ANQGSEA. This CDR3 region has 12 residues.

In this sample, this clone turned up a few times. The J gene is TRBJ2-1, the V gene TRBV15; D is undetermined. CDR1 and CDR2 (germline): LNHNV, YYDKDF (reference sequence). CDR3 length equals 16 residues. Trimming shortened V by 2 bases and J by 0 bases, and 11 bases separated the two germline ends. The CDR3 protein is CATSRSVIVSYNEQFF. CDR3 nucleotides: TGTGCCACCAGCAGAAGCGTCATCGTCTCCTACAATGAGCAGTTCTTC.

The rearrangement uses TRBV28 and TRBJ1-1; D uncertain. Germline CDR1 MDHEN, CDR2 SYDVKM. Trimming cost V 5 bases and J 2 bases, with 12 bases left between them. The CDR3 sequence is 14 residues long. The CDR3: CASSPPAVNTEAFF. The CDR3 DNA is TGTGCCAGCAGTCCGCCGGCGGTTAACACTGAAGCTTTCTTT.

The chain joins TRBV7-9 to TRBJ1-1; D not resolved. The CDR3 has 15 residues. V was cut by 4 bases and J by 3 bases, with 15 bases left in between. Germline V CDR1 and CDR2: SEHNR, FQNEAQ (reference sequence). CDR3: CASSSSPSGYTEAFF. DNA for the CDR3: TGTGCCAGCAGCTCGTCCCCATCGGGGTACACTGAAGCTTTCTTT. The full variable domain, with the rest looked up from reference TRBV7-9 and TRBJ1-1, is DTGVSQNPRHKITKRGQNVTFRCDPISEHNRLYWYRQTLGQGPEFLTYFQNEAQLEKSRLLSDRFSAERPKGSFSTLEIQRTEQGDSAMYLCASSSSPSGYTEAFFGQGTRLTVV.

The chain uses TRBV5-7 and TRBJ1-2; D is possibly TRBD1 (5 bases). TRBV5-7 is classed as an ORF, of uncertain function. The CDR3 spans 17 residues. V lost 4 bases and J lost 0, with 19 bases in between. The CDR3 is CASSPTPWGAPNYGYTF. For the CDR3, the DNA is TGTGCCAGCAGCCCGACCCCTTGGGGCGCTCCTAACTATGGCTACACCTTC.

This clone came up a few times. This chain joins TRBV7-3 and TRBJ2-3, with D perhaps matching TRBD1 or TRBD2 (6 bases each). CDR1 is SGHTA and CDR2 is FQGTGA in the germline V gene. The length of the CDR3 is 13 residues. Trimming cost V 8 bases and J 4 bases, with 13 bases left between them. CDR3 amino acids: CASARRGADTQYF. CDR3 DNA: TGTGCCAGCGCTCGGAGGGGGGCAGATACGCAGTATTTT.

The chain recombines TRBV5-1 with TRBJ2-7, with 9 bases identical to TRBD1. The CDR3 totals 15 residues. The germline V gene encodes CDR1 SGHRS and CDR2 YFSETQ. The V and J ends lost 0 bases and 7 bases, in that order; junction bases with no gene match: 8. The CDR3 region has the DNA TGCGCCAGCAGCTTGGGATCGGGACAGGGCCGAGAGCAGTACTTC. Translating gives CASSLGSGQGREQYF.

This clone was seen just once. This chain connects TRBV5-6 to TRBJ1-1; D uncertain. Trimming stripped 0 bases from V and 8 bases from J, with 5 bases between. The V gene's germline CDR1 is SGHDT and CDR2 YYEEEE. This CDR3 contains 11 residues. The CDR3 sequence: CASSLGREAFF. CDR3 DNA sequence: TGTGCCAGCAGCTTGGGCAGAGAAGCTTTCTTT.

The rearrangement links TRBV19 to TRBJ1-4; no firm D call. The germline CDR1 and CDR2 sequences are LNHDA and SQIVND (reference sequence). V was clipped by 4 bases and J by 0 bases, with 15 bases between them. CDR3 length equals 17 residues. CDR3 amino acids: CASSTFAVPTTNEKLFF. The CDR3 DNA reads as TGTGCCAGTAGTACCTTCGCCGTCCCAACAACTAATGAAAAACTGTTTTTT.

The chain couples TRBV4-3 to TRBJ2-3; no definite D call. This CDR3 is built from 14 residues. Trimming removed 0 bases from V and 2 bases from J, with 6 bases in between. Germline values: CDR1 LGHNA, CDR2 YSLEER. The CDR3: CASSQDGFTDTQYF. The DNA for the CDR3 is TGCGCCAGCAGCCAAGATGGTTTCACAGATACGCAGTATTTT.

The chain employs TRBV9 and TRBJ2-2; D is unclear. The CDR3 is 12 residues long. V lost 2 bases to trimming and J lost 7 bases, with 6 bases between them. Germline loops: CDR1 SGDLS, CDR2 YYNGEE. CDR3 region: CASSVRIGELFF. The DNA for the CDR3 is TGTGCCAGCAGCGTCAGGATCGGGGAGCTGTTTTTT. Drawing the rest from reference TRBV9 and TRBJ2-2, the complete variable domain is DSGVTQTPKHLITATGQRVTLRCSPRSGDLSVYWYQQSLDQGLQFLIQYYNGEERAKGNILERFSAQQFPDLHSELNLSSLELGDSALYFCASSVRIGELFFGEGSRLTVL.

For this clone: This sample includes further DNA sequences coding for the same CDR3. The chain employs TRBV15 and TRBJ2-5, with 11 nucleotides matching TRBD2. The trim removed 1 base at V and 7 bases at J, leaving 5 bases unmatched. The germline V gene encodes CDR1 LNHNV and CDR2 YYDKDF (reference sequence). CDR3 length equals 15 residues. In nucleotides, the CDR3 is TGTGCCACCAGCAGAGTACTAGCGGGAGTTGGGACCCAGTACTTC. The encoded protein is CATSRVLAGVGTQYF.

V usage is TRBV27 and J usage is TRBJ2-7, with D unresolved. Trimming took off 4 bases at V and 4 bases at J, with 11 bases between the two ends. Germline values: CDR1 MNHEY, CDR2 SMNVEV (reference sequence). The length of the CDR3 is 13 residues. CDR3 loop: CASSYRHDYEQYF. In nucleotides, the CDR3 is TGTGCCAGCAGTTACAGACACGATTACGAGCAGTACTTC.

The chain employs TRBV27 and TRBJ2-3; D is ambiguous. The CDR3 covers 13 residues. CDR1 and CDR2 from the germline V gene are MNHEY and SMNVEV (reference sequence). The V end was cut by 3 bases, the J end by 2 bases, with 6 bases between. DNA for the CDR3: TGTGCCAGCAGTTTCGGCCCCACAGATACGCAGTATTTT. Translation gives CASSFGPTDTQYF.

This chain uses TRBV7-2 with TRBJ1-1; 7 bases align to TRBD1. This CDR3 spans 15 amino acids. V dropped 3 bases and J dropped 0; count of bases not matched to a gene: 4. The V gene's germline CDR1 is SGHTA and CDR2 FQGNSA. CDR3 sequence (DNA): TGTGCCAGCAGCTTCAGGGGGACTATGAACACTGAAGCTTTCTTT. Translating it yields CASSFRGTMNTEAFF.

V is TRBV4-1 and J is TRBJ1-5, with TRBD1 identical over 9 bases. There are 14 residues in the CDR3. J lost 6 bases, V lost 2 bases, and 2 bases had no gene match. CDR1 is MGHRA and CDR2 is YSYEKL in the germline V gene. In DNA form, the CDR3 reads TGCGCCAGCAGCCAACGACAGGGGGGTCAGCCCCAGCATTTT. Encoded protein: CASSQRQGGQPQHF.

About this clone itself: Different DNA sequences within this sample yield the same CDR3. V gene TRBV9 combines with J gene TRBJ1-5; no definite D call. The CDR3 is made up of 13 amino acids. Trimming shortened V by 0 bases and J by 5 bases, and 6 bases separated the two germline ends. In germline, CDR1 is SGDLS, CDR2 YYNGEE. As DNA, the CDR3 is TGTGCCAGCAGCGTAGGGAGGGATCAGCCCCAGCATTTT. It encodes CASSVGRDQPQHF.

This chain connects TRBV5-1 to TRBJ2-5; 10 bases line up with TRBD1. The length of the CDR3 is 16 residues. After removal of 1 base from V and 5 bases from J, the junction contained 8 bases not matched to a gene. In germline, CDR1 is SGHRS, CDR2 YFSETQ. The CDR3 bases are TGCGCCAGCAGCTTGCTGGGACAGGGGTTCGAGGAGACCCAGTACTTC. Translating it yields CASSLLGQGFEETQYF.